Reported below is one T cell receptor beta chain. The target antigen is unknown. Trimming took off 3 bases at V and 4 bases at J, with 6 bases between the two ends. Germline assignment: CDR1 MRHNA and CDR2 SNTAGT. The CDR3 is made up of 13 amino acids. This sample is drawn from a study of graft-versus-host responses after intestinal transplantation. Findings and caveats of the study: Present in recipient marrow, GvH clones included some that appeared first in ileum or blood.

Using immunoSEQ multiplex PCR, the repertoire was profiled, and TCRdb retains in-frame clones only, with some absent. The sample consists of approximately 90,000 clones, 82% of them appearing once. The TCR originated in a human donor who received an intestinal transplant. The chain uses TRBV6-4 and TRBJ2-2, with D maybe TRBD1 (5 bases). The sample consisted of unstimulated CD4+ T cells sorted from spleen or lymph node cells, taken before intestinal transplant. The CDR3 DNA follows: TGTGCCAGCAGTGAACAGGCCACCGGGGAGCTGTTTTTT. Encoded protein: CASSEQATGELFF.